This is a list of T cell receptor beta chains from one sample in a study of T cell repertoires in cytomegalovirus infection. The antigens for these receptors are not known. TCRdb reprocessed the reads with MiXCR, giving one entry per CDR3 protein. Among tens of thousands of distinct CDR3 sequences listed, roughly 20% were seen once. Sequencing used CD8+ T cells from cultured PBMCs, obtained from culture after CMV antigen stimulation. The receptors shown here come from a human donor in good health (CMV status not recorded). Some clones in this sample may be carry-over from other donors' samples. CDR3s include the opening cysteine and the closing phenylalanine or tryptophan. D genes are given only for firm matches. The listing skips clone size in some rows; elsewhere it reads once, few, many or a size class.

j_call d_call v_call clone_size cdr3_aa cdr3_nt
TRBJ1-5 TRBD1 TRBV19 few CASSTGQGALGNQPQHF TGTGCCAGTAGTACCGGACAGGGGGCTCTCGGCAATCAGCCCCAGCATTTT
TRBJ1-2 . TRBV10-3 . CAINLGGLGVGYTF TGTGCCATCAACCTCGGGGGTTTGGGCGTTGGCTACACCTTC
TRBJ1-2 . TRBV12-3/TRBV12-4 . CASSLALGGYGYTF TGTGCCAGCAGTTTAGCGCTGGGTGGCTATGGCTACACCTTC
TRBJ1-1 . TRBV7-8 few CASSPPLLYTEAFF TGTGCCAGCAGCCCCCCTCTTTTGTACACTGAAGCTTTCTTT
TRBJ1-1 . TRBV6-2/TRBV6-3 many CASSWRRMNTEAFF TGTGCCAGCAGCTGGCGACGGATGAACACTGAAGCTTTCTTT
TRBJ1-1 . TRBV19 . CASGLGATEAFF TGTGCCAGTGGCCTGGGAGCCACTGAAGCTTTCTTT
TRBJ2-1 TRBD1 TRBV7-3 . CASSLSRTGRNEQFF TGTGCCAGCAGCTTAAGTCGGACAGGAAGGAATGAGCAGTTCTTC
TRBJ1-2 TRBD1 TRBV7-8 many CASSPYRGGGYGYTF TGTGCCAGCAGCCCATACAGGGGTGGAGGCTATGGCTACACCTTC
TRBJ1-1 . TRBV6-2/TRBV6-3 medium-sized CASSLEGVTEAFF TGTGCCAGCAGTTTGGAGGGGGTCACTGAAGCTTTCTTT
TRBJ2-1 . TRBV9 few CASSPSTGAYNEQFF TGTGCCAGCAGCCCGTCTACGGGAGCCTACAATGAGCAGTTCTTC
TRBJ2-4 . TRBV13 few CASSPRWEAKNIQYF TGTGCCAGCAGCCCGAGGTGGGAGGCCAAAAACATTCAGTACTTC
TRBJ1-3 . TRBV7-2 . CASSLGPGNTIYF TGTGCCAGCAGCTTAGGGCCGGGCAACACCATATATTTT
TRBJ2-1 . TRBV7-6 . CASSPSSRGRNEQFF TGTGCCAGCAGCCCTTCTAGCAGGGGTCGCAATGAGCAGTTCTTC
TRBJ1-3 TRBD1 TRBV6-2/TRBV6-3 . CASRRPGTGSGNTIYF TGTGCCAGCAGGAGGCCCGGGACAGGGTCCGGAAACACCATATATTTT
TRBJ2-1 TRBD1 TRBV7-8 many CASSLADRESEQFF TGTGCCAGCAGCTTAGCGGACAGGGAGAGTGAGCAGTTCTTC
TRBJ2-7 TRBD1 TRBV28 . CASRGSTWTGIVYEQYF TGTGCCAGCAGAGGAAGCACATGGACAGGAATAGTTTACGAGCAGTACTTC
TRBJ1-1 . TRBV28 once CASSLWGLSPEAFF TGTGCCAGCAGTTTATGGGGACTAAGTCCTGAAGCTTTCTTT
TRBJ1-1 . TRBV6-1 . CASKGRGGRFTEAFF TGTGCCAGCAAAGGGAGGGGGGGCCGATTCACTGAAGCTTTCTTT
TRBJ2-2 . TRBV7-9 few CASSPTGQNTGELFF TGTGCCAGCAGCCCTACAGGACAGAACACCGGGGAGCTGTTTTTT
TRBJ1-3 . TRBV7-8 many CASSPYSSSGNTIYF TGTGCCAGCAGCCCTTACAGCAGCTCTGGAAACACCATATATTTT
TRBJ2-7 . TRBV5-1 . CASSSPLGQNSYEQYF TGCGCCAGCAGCTCTCCCCTCGGACAGAACTCCTACGAGCAGTACTTC
TRBJ2-1 . TRBV7-3 . CASSLTPTGLPAEQFF TGTGCCAGCAGCCTGACTCCAACGGGACTCCCGGCTGAGCAGTTCTTC
TRBJ1-1 . TRBV6-5 . CASSTTVTPEAFF TGTGCCAGCAGTACGACAGTTACCCCTGAAGCTTTCTTT
TRBJ2-2 . TRBV20-1 . CSARDRDRNTGELFF TGCAGTGCTAGAGACAGGGATAGAAACACCGGGGAGCTGTTTTTT
TRBJ1-4 . TRBV6-5 . CASSKSDSYIHEKLFF TGTGCCAGCAGCAAATCGGACAGCTATATTCATGAAAAACTGTTTTTT
TRBJ1-1 TRBD1 TRBV6-2/TRBV6-3 few CASSYPRQGVNTEAFF TGTGCCAGCAGTTACCCCCGACAGGGCGTGAACACTGAAGCTTTCTTT
TRBJ2-5 . TRBV6-2/TRBV6-3 few CASSYGDEEIETQYF TGTGCCAGCAGTTACGGGGACGAAGAGATTGAGACCCAGTACTTC
TRBJ1-6 . TRBV7-9 few CASSLGSGGSPLHF TGTGCCAGCAGCCTGGGGTCGGGAGGCTCACCCCTCCACTTT
TRBJ1-5 . TRBV27 few CASSLSLDSNQPQHF TGTGCCAGCAGTTTATCCCTCGATAGCAATCAGCCCCAGCATTTT
TRBJ2-1 . TRBV19 few CASSIRPNNEQFF TGTGCCAGTAGTATCCGGCCGAACAATGAGCAGTTCTTC
TRBJ2-1 . TRBV7-6 . CATRRRQGSYNEQFF TGTGCCACCCGAAGGAGGCAGGGTTCCTACAATGAGCAGTTCTTC
TRBJ2-7 . TRBV4-2 . CARSHGGNEQYF TGTGCCCGCAGCCATGGGGGTAACGAGCAGTACTTC
TRBJ1-2 TRBD1 TRBV7-9 few CASSSGGQGADYGYTF TGTGCCAGCAGCTCCGGCGGACAGGGGGCGGACTATGGCTACACCTTC
TRBJ2-1 TRBD1 TRBV12-3/TRBV12-4 few CASRPDRVAFLDNEQFF TGTGCCAGCAGACCGGACAGGGTGGCCTTTCTGGACAATGAGCAGTTCTTC
TRBJ1-1 . TRBV7-2 few CASSLAGSMNTEAFF TGTGCCAGCAGCTTAGCAGGGAGTATGAACACTGAAGCTTTCTTT
TRBJ2-3 . TRBV7-9 few CASTIFRDRTDTQYF TGTGCCAGCACCATATTCAGGGATCGCACAGATACGCAGTATTTT
TRBJ2-3 TRBD2 TRBV28 . CASSLSPGWRENTDTQYF TGTGCCAGCAGTTTATCCCCGGGGTGGCGGGAGAACACAGATACGCAGTATTTT
TRBJ2-2 . TRBV7-8 few CASSLDELVPNTGELFF TGTGCCAGCAGCCTAGACGAACTAGTACCGAACACCGGGGAGCTGTTTTTT
TRBJ2-7 . TRBV27 few CASSPRRGYEQYF TGTGCCAGCAGCCCGCGCCGGGGTTACGAGCAGTACTTC
TRBJ2-7 . TRBV10-3 few CAISEGFRNEQYF TGTGCCATCAGTGAGGGATTTCGCAACGAGCAGTACTTC
TRBJ2-1 TRBD2 TRBV7-2 few CASSVGRPLAGGYNEQFF TGTGCCAGCAGCGTTGGAAGACCTCTAGCGGGAGGTTACAATGAGCAGTTCTTC
TRBJ2-1 TRBD2 TRBV4-3 . CASSQDPSGGAENNEQFF TGCGCCAGCAGCCAAGATCCGAGCGGGGGGGCTGAAAACAATGAGCAGTTCTTC
TRBJ2-6 . TRBV19 . CASNIGTFGANVLTF TGTGCCAGCAATATTGGGACATTTGGGGCCAACGTCCTGACTTTC
TRBJ2-1 TRBD2 TRBV4-2 few CASSSLAGGPYEQFF TGTGCCAGCAGCTCCCTAGCGGGGGGGCCCTATGAGCAGTTCTTC
TRBJ1-2 . TRBV27 . CASSLDRENYGYTF TGTGCCAGCAGTTTAGACAGAGAGAACTATGGCTACACCTTC
TRBJ1-5 TRBD1 TRBV20-1 many CSARDPRGDNQPQHF TGCAGTGCTAGAGATCCCAGGGGGGACAATCAGCCCCAGCATTTT
TRBJ1-2 . TRBV6-6 . CASSYGRELDGYTF TGTGCCAGCAGTTATGGGCGGGAACTAGATGGCTACACCTTC
TRBJ2-3 . TRBV7-2 few CASSLPPFTSVTDTQYF TGTGCCAGCAGCTTACCTCCCTTCACCTCCGTTACGGATACGCAGTATTTT
TRBJ2-7 TRBD2 TRBV28 . CASEAGGDRYEQYF TGTGCCAGCGAGGCGGGGGGGGATCGGTACGAGCAGTACTTC
TRBJ2-7 TRBD1 TRBV6-6 . CASSDRGRGEQYF TGTGCCAGCAGCGACAGGGGGAGAGGGGAGCAGTACTTC
TRBJ1-3 . TRBV4-2 . CASSQNSGNTIYF TGTGCCAGCAGCCAGAACAGTGGGAACACCATATATTTT
TRBJ2-5 . TRBV19 . CASSMGRMEVTQYF TGTGCCAGTAGTATGGGAAGGATGGAGGTGACCCAGTACTTC
TRBJ2-6 TRBD1 TRBV7-9 few CASRPRTGGIGANVLTF TGTGCCAGCAGACCACGGACAGGGGGCATTGGGGCCAACGTCCTGACTTTC